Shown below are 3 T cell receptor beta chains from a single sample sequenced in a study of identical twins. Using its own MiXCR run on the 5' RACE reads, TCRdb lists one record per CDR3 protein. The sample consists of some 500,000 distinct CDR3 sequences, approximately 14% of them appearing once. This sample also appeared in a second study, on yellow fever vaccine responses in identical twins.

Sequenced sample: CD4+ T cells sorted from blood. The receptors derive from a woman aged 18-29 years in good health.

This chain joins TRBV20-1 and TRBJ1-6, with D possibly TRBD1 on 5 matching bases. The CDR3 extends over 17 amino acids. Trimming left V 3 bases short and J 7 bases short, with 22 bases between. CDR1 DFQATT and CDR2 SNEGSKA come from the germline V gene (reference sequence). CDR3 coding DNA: TGCAGTGCTAGCATGCTTGGGGGACCCTATACGAATTCACCCCTCCACTTT. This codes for CSASMLGGPYTNSPLHF.

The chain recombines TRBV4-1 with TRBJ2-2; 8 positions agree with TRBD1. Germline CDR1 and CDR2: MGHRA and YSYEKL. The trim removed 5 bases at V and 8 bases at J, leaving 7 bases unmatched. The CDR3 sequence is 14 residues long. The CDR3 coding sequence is TGCGCCAGCAGCTTTATGGACAGGGAAGGGGAGCTGTTTTTT. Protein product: CASSFMDREGELFF.

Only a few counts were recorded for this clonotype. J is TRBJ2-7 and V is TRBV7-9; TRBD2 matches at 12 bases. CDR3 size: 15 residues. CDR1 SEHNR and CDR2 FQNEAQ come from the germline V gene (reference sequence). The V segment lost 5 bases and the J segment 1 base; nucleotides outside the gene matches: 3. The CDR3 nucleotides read TGTGCCAGCAGCCCGACTAGCGGGAGATCCTACGAGCAGTACTTC. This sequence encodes CASSPTSGRSYEQYF.